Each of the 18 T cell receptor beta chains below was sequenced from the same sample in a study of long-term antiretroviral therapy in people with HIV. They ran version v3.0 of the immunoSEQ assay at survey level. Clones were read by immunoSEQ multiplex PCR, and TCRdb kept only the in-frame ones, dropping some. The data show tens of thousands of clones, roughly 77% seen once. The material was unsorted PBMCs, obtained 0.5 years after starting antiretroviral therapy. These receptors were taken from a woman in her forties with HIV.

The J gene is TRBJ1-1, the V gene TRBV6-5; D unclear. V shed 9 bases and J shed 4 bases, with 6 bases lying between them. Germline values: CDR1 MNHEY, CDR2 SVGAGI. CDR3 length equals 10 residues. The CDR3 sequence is CASVSTEAFF. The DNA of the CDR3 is TGTGCCAGTGTTAGCACTGAAGCTTTCTTT.

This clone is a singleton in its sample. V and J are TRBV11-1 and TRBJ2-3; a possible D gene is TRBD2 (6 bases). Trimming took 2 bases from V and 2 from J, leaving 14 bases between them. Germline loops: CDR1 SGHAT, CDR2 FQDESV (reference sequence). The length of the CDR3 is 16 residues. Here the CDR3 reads CASSLRRDFYTDTQYF. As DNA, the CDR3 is TGTGCCAGCAGCTTAAGACGGGACTTCTACACAGATACGCAGTATTTT.

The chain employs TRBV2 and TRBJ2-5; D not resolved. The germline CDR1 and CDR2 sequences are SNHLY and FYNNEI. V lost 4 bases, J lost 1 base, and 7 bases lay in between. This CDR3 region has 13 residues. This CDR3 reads CASSAGLQETQYF. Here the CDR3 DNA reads TGTGCCAGCAGTGCGGGCCTCCAAGAGACCCAGTACTTC.

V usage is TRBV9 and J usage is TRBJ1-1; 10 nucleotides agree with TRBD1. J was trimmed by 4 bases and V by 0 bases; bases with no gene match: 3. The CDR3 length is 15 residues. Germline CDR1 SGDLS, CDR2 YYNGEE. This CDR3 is CASSVEGTGATEAFF. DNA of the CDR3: TGTGCCAGCAGCGTAGAAGGGACAGGGGCCACTGAAGCTTTCTTT.

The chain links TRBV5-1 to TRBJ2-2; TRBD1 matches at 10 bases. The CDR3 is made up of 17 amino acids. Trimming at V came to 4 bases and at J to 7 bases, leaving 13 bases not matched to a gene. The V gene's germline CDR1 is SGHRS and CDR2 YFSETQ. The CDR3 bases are TGCGCCAGCAGCCTGGATCGACAGGGGGCGATCGGCGGGGAGCTGTTTTTT. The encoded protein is CASSLDRQGAIGGELFF.

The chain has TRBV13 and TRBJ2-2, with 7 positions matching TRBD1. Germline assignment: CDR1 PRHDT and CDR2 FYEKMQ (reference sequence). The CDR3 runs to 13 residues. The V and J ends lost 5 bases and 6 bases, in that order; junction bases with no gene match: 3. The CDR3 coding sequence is TGTGCCAGCAGCCGACAGGGCGCCGGGGAGCTGTTTTTT. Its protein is CASSRQGAGELFF.

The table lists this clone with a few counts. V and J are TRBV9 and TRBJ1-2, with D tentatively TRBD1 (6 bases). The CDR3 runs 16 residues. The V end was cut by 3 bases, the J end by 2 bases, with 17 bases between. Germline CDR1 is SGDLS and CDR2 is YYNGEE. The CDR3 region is CASSAPLSDRNYGYTF. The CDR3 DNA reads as TGTGCCAGCAGCGCCCCTTTGTCGGACAGAAACTATGGCTACACCTTC.

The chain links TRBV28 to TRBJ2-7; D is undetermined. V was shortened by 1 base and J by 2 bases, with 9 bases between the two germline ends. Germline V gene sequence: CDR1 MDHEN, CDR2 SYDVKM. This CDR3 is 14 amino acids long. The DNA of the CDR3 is TGTGCCAGCAGTTTATCGAAGCCCCCCTACGAGCAGTACTTC. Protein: CASSLSKPPYEQYF.

This CDR3 reads CASSPGGVGQPQHF. For the CDR3, the DNA is TGTGCCAGCAGCCCGGGGGGGGTGGGGCAGCCCCAGCATTTT. This chain connects TRBV5-5 to TRBJ1-5; D might be TRBD1 (5 bases). Germline CDR1 SGHKS, CDR2 YYEKEE (reference sequence). The CDR3 extends over 14 amino acids. Trimming cost V 4 bases and J 7 bases, with 15 bases left between them.

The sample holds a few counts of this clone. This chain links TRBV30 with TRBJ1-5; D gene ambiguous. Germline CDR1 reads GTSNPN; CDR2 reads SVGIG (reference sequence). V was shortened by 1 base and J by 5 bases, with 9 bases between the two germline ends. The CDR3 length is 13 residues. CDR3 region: CAWSESGYQPQHF. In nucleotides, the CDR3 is TGTGCCTGGAGTGAATCGGGTTATCAGCCCCAGCATTTT.

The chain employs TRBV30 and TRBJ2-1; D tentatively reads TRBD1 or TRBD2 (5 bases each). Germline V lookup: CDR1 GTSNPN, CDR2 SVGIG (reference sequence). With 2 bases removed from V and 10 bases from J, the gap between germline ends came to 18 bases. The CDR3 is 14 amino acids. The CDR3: CAWSHETADREQFF. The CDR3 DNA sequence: TGTGCCTGGAGTCATGAGACAGCGGATCGGGAGCAGTTCTTC.

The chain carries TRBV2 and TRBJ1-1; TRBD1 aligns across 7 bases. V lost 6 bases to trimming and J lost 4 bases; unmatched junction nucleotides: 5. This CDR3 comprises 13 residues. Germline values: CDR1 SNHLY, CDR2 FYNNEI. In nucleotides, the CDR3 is TGTGCCAGCAGCCCAGGGGGGGGCACTGAAGCTTTCTTT. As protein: CASSPGGGTEAFF.

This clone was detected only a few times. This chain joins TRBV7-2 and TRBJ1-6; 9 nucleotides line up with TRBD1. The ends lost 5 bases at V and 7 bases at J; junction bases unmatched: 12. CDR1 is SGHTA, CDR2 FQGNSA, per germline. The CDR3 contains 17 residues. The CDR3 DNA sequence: TGTGCCAGCAGCCCGCATACCGGGACAGGGAACAATTCACCCCTCCACTTT. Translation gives CASSPHTGTGNNSPLHF.

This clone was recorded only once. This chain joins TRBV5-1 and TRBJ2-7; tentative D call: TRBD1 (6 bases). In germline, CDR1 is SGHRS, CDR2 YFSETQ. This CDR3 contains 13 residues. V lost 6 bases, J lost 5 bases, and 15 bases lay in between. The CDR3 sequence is CASKGDLSHEQYF. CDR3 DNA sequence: TGCGCCAGCAAGGGGGATCTCAGCCACGAGCAGTACTTC. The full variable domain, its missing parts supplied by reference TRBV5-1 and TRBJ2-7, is KAGVTQTPRYLIKTRGQQVTLSCSPISGHRSVSWYQQTPGQGLQFLFEYFSETQRNKGNFPGRFSGRQFSNSRSEMNVSTLELGDSALYLCASKGDLSHEQYFGPGTRLTVT.

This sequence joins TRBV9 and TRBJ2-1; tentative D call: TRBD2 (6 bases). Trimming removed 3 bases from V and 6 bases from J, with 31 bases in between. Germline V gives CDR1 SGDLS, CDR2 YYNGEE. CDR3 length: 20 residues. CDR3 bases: TGTGCCAGCAGCGGTAGTCCGGCCGGGGTAGTGGGTGGGCGGGGCAATGAGCAGTTCTTC. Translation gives CASSGSPAGVVGGRGNEQFF. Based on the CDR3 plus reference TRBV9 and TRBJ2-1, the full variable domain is DSGVTQTPKHLITATGQRVTLRCSPRSGDLSVYWYQQSLDQGLQFLIQYYNGEERAKGNILERFSAQQFPDLHSELNLSSLELGDSALYFCASSGSPAGVVGGRGNEQFFGPGTRLTVL.

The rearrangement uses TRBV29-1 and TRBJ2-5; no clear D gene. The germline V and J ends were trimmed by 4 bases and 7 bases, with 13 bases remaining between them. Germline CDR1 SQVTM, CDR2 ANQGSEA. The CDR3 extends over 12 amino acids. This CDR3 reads CSVGVFLGTQYF. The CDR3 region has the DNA TGCAGCGTTGGGGTTTTCCTCGGGACCCAGTACTTC.

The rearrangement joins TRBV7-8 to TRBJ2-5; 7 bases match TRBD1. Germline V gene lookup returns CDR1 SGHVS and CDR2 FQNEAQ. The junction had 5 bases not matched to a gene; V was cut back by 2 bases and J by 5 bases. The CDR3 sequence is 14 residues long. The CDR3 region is CASSLPHRGETQYF. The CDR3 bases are TGTGCCAGCAGCTTACCCCACAGGGGTGAGACCCAGTACTTC.

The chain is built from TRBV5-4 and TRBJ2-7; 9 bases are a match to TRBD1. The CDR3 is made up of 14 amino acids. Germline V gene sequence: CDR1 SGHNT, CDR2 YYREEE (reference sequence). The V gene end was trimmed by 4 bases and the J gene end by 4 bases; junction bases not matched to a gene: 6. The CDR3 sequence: CASSPEGQGYEQYF. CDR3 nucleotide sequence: TGTGCCAGCAGCCCGGAAGGACAGGGGTACGAGCAGTACTTC.